The 25 T cell receptor beta chains listed next were all sequenced from one sample in a study of read filtering for tumor transcriptome and immune sequencing. Molecular barcoded adaptors covering alpha/delta and beta/gamma chains were used on about 390 ng RNA. TCRdb itself ran the reads through MiXCR, one entry per CDR3 protein. Of more than 100,000 distinct CDR3 sequences listed, over 10% are singletons. Sequencing was carried out using a population of CD138-negative cells sorted from bone marrow. The receptors were gathered from a donor at least 40 years old with multiple myeloma.

This clonotype was detected ten times or more. V gene TRBV7-9 combines with J gene TRBJ2-7; 7 bases line up with TRBD2. Germline CDR1 and CDR2: SEHNR and FQNEAQ (reference sequence). Germline trimming cut 3 bases from V and 0 bases from J; bases unmatched to any gene: 2. This CDR3 is 14 amino acids long. The CDR3 DNA reads TGTGCCAGCAGCTTTGGCGGGAGCTCCTACGAGCAGTACTTC. This sequence encodes CASSFGGSSYEQYF.

Note on this clonotype: This may stem from a read error, because a much larger clone lies one nucleotide away. The CDR3 carries no conserved terminal phenylalanine or tryptophan, so it likely arises from a read error. The J gene is TRBJ1-1, the V gene TRBV29-1, with D possibly TRBD1 on 5 matching bases. Per the germline V gene, CDR1 is SQVTM and CDR2 is ANQGSEA. V lost 7 bases and J 4 bases, leaving 19 bases between the germline ends. The CDR3 loop spans 14 amino acids. The CDR3 protein is CSGYAGTEVTEAFL. The CDR3, as DNA: TGCAGCGGTTACGCCGGGACGGAGGTCACTGAAGCTTTCCTT.

This clonotype was counted ten times or more. One junction end disagrees with the germline gene, perhaps due to a read error. The rearrangement uses TRBV11-3 and TRBJ1-1; no firm D call. The germline CDR1 and CDR2 sequences are SGHNT and YENEEA. The CDR3 spans 11 residues. CDR3 in amino acids: CASSLGIEAFF. The CDR3 region has the DNA TGCGCCAGCAGCTTGGGGATCGAAGCTTTCTTT.

The J gene is TRBJ1-1, the V gene TRBV20-1; 11 bases align to TRBD1. V lost 6 bases and J lost 8; bases outside the gene matches: 2. CDR1 DFQATT and CDR2 SNEGSKA come from the germline V gene (reference sequence). The CDR3 length is 11 residues. CDR3 sequence: CSAGTGGEAFF. The CDR3 coding sequence is TGCAGTGCCGGGACAGGGGGAGAAGCTTTCTTT.

This clonotype was seen ten or more times. Here the CDR3 DNA reads TGTGCCAGCAGCCTACTAGCGGGAAACTACAATGAGCAGTTCTTC. This encodes CASSLLAGNYNEQFF. The V gene is TRBV7-2, the J gene TRBJ2-1, with 10 nucleotides matching TRBD2. The CDR3 sequence is 15 residues long. Germline V lookup: CDR1 SGHTA, CDR2 FQGNSA. The V and J ends lost 5 bases and 3 bases, in that order; junction bases with no gene match: 4.

As concerns this clonotype: This could be a read error, since a much larger clone is one nucleotide away. This likely comes from a read error, as the CDR3 has no conserved phenylalanine or tryptophan at its end. This sequence joins TRBV5-4 and TRBJ2-1; 9 nucleotides match TRBD1. This CDR3 has 15 amino acids. With V trimmed by 4 bases and J by 6 bases, 8 bases remained unmatched. Germline lookup yields CDR1 SGHNT and CDR2 YYREEE (reference sequence). The CDR3: CASSVAGTGTNEQFS. Here the CDR3 DNA reads TGTGCCAGCAGCGTAGCCGGGACAGGGACCAATGAGCAGTTCTCC.

This clonotype was recorded at least ten times. In DNA form, the CDR3 reads TGCGCCAGCAGCCAAGAGGGTACAACCGGGGAGCTGTTTTTT. This codes for CASSQEGTTGELFF. The chain employs TRBV4-3 and TRBJ2-2; no clear D gene. The germline V and J ends were trimmed by 0 bases and 5 bases, with 7 bases remaining between them. The germline V gene encodes CDR1 LGHNA and CDR2 YSLEER. The CDR3 extends over 14 amino acids.

This clonotype was seen only a few times. CDR3 DNA sequence: TGTGCCAGCAGCCCCACATGCGGGGAGCTGTTTTTT. Translating gives CASSPTCGELFF. This chain connects TRBV6-2 or TRBV6-3 to TRBJ2-2; unclear D gene. V shed 6 bases and J shed 7 bases, with 9 bases lying between them. From germline, CDR1 is MNHEY and CDR2 SVGEGT. The CDR3 loop spans 12 amino acids.

This clonotype has at least ten counts. V and J are TRBV18 and TRBJ2-4; D unclear. Germline-derived CDR1 and CDR2 are KGHSH and LQKENI. Trimming took 3 bases from V and 6 from J, leaving 9 bases between them. CDR3 size: 13 residues. The CDR3 sequence: CASSPEMINIQYF. For the CDR3, the DNA is TGTGCCAGCTCACCCGAAATGATAAACATTCAGTACTTC.

At least ten counts were recorded for this clonotype. The chain employs TRBV28 and TRBJ2-2, with unresolved D. Germline CDR1 and CDR2: MDHEN and SYDVKM. The CDR3 totals 18 residues. V lost 2 bases to trimming and J lost 1 base, with 17 bases between them. CDR3 residues: CASSLPASEYQNTGELFF. CDR3 nucleotides: TGTGCCAGCAGTTTACCGGCATCGGAGTATCAGAACACCGGGGAGCTGTTTTTT.

The chain couples TRBV29-1 to TRBJ1-1, with D uncertain. Germline V lookup: CDR1 SQVTM, CDR2 ANQGSEA. V was clipped by 6 bases and J by 10 bases, with 12 bases between them. The CDR3 consists of 10 residues. The CDR3 spells CSVRTSGAFF. The CDR3 region has the DNA TGCAGCGTAAGAACTTCGGGAGCTTTCTTT.

This clonotype has a count of ten or more. The rearrangement uses TRBV29-1 and TRBJ2-3; D could derive from TRBD1 or TRBD2 (6 bases each). Trimming took 2 bases from V and 8 from J, leaving 17 bases between them. Per germline, CDR1 SQVTM and CDR2 ANQGSEA. CDR3 length: 14 residues. Written as DNA, the CDR3 is TGCAGCGTTGAACGGGGCCAGGGGACTGGTACGCAGTATTTT. This gives the protein CSVERGQGTGTQYF.

In its sample, this clonotype was seen a few times. A read error may explain this, as a much larger clone is one base away. The chain uses TRBV20-1 and TRBJ2-1, with D uncertain. The germline gives CDR1 DFQATT, CDR2 SNEGSKA (reference sequence). This CDR3 has 12 residues. CDR3 nucleotide sequence: TGCGGTGCTAGAGGCGGCAGGCCTTTGCAGTTCTTC. Translated, it gives CGARGGRPLQFF.

This clonotype appeared many times. V and J are TRBV11-3 and TRBJ2-1; D uncertain. Trimming took off 0 bases at V and 8 bases at J, with 11 bases between the two ends. The CDR3 sequence is 14 residues long. The germline CDR1 and CDR2 sequences are SGHNT and YENEEA. CDR3 DNA sequence: TGTGCCAGCAGCTTAGAATCCGGGTCCCATGAGCAGTTCTTC. Encoded protein: CASSLESGSHEQFF.

This clonotype was seen ten or more times. The V gene is TRBV14, the J gene TRBJ1-6; D remains ambiguous. This CDR3 contains 13 residues. Trimming stripped 1 base from V and 7 bases from J, with 5 bases between. Germline V lookup: CDR1 SGHDN, CDR2 FVKESK. The DNA of the CDR3 is TGTGCCAGCAGCCAAGTGGGGAATTCACCCCTCCACTTT. Protein sequence: CASSQVGNSPLHF.

This clonotype was seen only a few times. This could be a read error, since a much larger clone is one nucleotide away. The rearrangement links TRBV6-2 or TRBV6-3 to TRBJ1-1, with D unclear. Per germline, CDR1 MNHEY and CDR2 SVGEGT. The CDR3 is 13 residues long. CDR3 in amino acids: CASGYSENTEAFF. The CDR3 DNA sequence: TGTGCCAGCGGTTACTCTGAAAACACTGAAGCTTTCTTT.

The chain recombines TRBV7-9 with TRBJ2-1, with a possible D match to TRBD1 (8 bases). The germline CDR1 and CDR2 sequences are SEHNR and FQNEAQ (reference sequence). The CDR3 runs to 17 residues. The V and J ends lost 5 bases and 6 bases respectively, with 23 bases between them. The chain's CDR3 is CASSKRRGGQVFNEQFF. CDR3 coding DNA: TGTGCCAGCAGCAAGAGGAGGGGGGGACAGGTTTTCAATGAGCAGTTCTTC.

This clonotype was detected a few times. This may be a read error: a much more frequent sequence differs by one nucleotide. This chain connects TRBV7-9 to TRBJ2-1; D might be TRBD2 (6 bases). Per germline, CDR1 SEHNR and CDR2 FQNEAQ (reference sequence). The CDR3 length is 16 residues. The CDR3 DNA reads as TGTGCCAGCAGCCATGCGCGGGGCGCTAACTACATTGAGCAGTTCTTC. This encodes CASSHARGANYIEQFF.

This clonotype appeared many times. The chain links TRBV29-1 to TRBJ2-1, with 12 bases lining up with TRBD2. Trimming took 4 bases from V and 6 from J; bases not matched to a gene: 4. CDR3 length: 14 residues. Germline CDR1 is SQVTM and CDR2 is ANQGSEA. For the CDR3, the DNA is TGCAGCGTTGTAACTAGCGGGAGGCCCAATGAGCAGTTCTTC. It codes for CSVVTSGRPNEQFF.

This clonotype was seen many times. This chain uses TRBV19 with TRBJ1-5; D might be TRBD1 (6 bases). The germline V gene encodes CDR1 LNHDA and CDR2 SQIVND (reference sequence). V lost 10 bases to trimming and J lost 3 bases, with 13 bases between them. CDR3 length equals 13 residues. DNA of the CDR3: TGTGCCACCGGACGGACAGCCAATCAGCCCCAGCATTTT. Amino acids: CATGRTANQPQHF.

This clonotype occurred many times. The chain uses TRBV5-1 and TRBJ1-4; tentative D call: TRBD1 (5 bases). Germline V gene sequence: CDR1 SGHRS, CDR2 YFSETQ. CDR3 length: 16 residues. Between the trimmed V and J ends, which lost 3 bases and 0 bases, there was a span of 12 bases. This CDR3 is CASSSGRRATNEKLFF. The CDR3, as DNA: TGCGCCAGCAGCTCGGGGCGGAGGGCAACTAATGAAAAACTGTTTTTT.

In its sample, this clonotype was seen a few times. The chain recombines TRBV6-1 with TRBJ1-2; no firm D call. The CDR3 has 15 amino acids. V was shortened by 2 bases and J by 4 bases, with 14 bases between the two germline ends. Germline CDR1 and CDR2: MNHNS and SASEGT. CDR3 coding DNA: TGTGCCAGCAGTGAAACGGCACCCCTGAGCTATGGCTACACCTTC. Amino acids: CASSETAPLSYGYTF.

This clonotype was counted a few times. The genes are TRBV19 and TRBJ2-3; no firm D call. Deletions cut 5 bases from V and 0 bases from J, with 12 bases between. CDR3 length equals 15 residues. Germline V lookup: CDR1 LNHDA, CDR2 SQIVND (reference sequence). The CDR3: CASSSTARSTDTQYF. The CDR3 nucleotides are TGTGCCAGTAGTTCAACAGCGCGTAGCACAGATACGCAGTATTTT.

This clonotype was seen at least ten times. This rearrangement joins TRBV5-1 to TRBJ2-3, with 13 bases aligning to TRBD2. The CDR3 has 15 amino acids. V dropped 0 bases and J dropped 5; count of bases not matched to a gene: 0. CDR1 SGHRS and CDR2 YFSETQ come from the germline V gene. The CDR3 nucleotides are TGCGCCAGCAGCTTGGGACTAGCGGGAGGAGATACGCAGTATTTT. Translated: CASSLGLAGGDTQYF.

Comments on this clonotype: With a much larger clone just one base away, this may be a read error. The chain links TRBV4-2 to TRBJ1-2; D call uncertain. The V and J ends lost 1 base and 4 bases respectively, with 16 bases between them. CDR3 length: 16 amino acids. Germline V CDR1 and CDR2: LGHNA, YNFKEQ. In nucleotides, the CDR3 is TGTGCCAGCAGCCAAGGTATCCTGAGGGCCTTCTATGGCTACACCTTC. Translation gives CASSQGILRAFYGYTF.